Reported below is one T cell receptor (beta chain). The antigen is undetermined. The data were taken from a study of monozygotic twins with inflammatory bowel disease. Study-wide findings and caveats: Whereas healthy co-twins had higher TCRbeta diversity (inverse Simpson), IBD patients had lower diversity.

Researchers generated cDNA in eight separate reactions per sample. The cDNA of both the TCRalpha and TCRbeta chains was subjected to two nested PCRs of around 15 and 9 cycles. TCRdb re-called the 5' RACE reads; every CDR3 protein appears as one record, without DNA. The sample totals some 210,000 distinct CDR3 sequences; its top ten clones hold roughly 1.7%. This sequence was found in a human donor with ulcerative colitis or Crohn's disease, or a healthy co-twin of an affected twin (not recorded which). The specimen was blood.

CDR3 sequence reads: CAIRPRDKQETQYF. This chain joins TRBV10-3 and TRBJ2-5; TCRdb proposes TRBD1, but this gene call is untestable without DNA. Germline CDR1 ENHRY, CDR2 SYGVKD. CDR3 length: 14 residues.